Listed below are T cell receptor beta chains from one sample, sequenced in a study of Ad26.COV2.S vaccination and SARS-CoV-2 variants. TCRdb's table, derived via immunoSEQ multiplex PCR, lists solely in-frame clones and lacks some. The profile shows 250,000 or so clones, roughly 85% of them singletons. The sequencing here drew on peripheral blood, taken in a trial of Ad26.COV2.S vaccine versus placebo. Receptors were obtained from a person aged 18 to 65 who received the Ad26.COV2.S COVID-19 vaccine or a placebo. The CDR3 runs from the conserved cysteine through the conserved F or W. The D gene is left open where the match is weak. The size of a clone is reported for some rows only, either as once, few or many, or as a class for expanded clones.

v_gene,abundance,j_gene,d_gene,CDR3nt,CDR3aa
TRBV5-4,-,TRBJ2-3,TRBD2,TGTGCCAGCAGCTTGGTTCGAAGACTAGCGGGGGGATCAGATACGCAGTATTTT,CASSLVRRLAGGSDTQYF
TRBV30,few,TRBJ1-6,-,TGTGCCTGGAGGGCCCCTCCTTCACCCCTCCACTTT,CAWRAPPSPLHF
TRBV13,-,TRBJ2-5,-,TGTGCCAGCAGCTTGAGGTCTAACCGGTACCAAGAGACCCAGTACTTC,CASSLRSNRYQETQYF
TRBV3-1/TRBV3-2,-,TRBJ2-1,TRBD2,TGTGCCAGCAGGGCGACTAGCGGGACCTACAATGAGCAGTTCTTC,CASRATSGTYNEQFF
TRBV6-5,-,TRBJ2-5,-,TGTGCCAGCAGCCCAGGGTTGACCCAGTACTTC,CASSPGLTQYF
TRBV9,-,TRBJ2-4,-,TGTGCCAGCAGCGAGGGACTGATAGGGTGGAACATTCAGTACTTC,CASSEGLIGWNIQYF
TRBV28,-,TRBJ1-5,-,TGTGCCAGCACCAAAACCCGGGGGAATCAGCCCCAGCATTTT,CASTKTRGNQPQHF
TRBV15,few,TRBJ1-6,-,TGTGCCACCAGCAGAGATCAGGGGAGCGGTTCACCCCTCCACTTT,CATSRDQGSGSPLHF
TRBV11-3,few,TRBJ2-5,-,TGTGCCAGCAGCGTATTCGTGGGGGACCGACCGGAGACCCAGTACTTC,CASSVFVGDRPETQYF
TRBV3-1/TRBV3-2,-,TRBJ2-3,-,TGTGCCAGCAGAAGGGGGACGGGCGGGGCGGCGCAGTATTTT,CASRRGTGGAAQYF
TRBV2,-,TRBJ2-4,TRBD2,TGTGCCAGCAGAGTGAATGGCCCCGGGACTAGCGGGGCGAAAAACATTCAGTACTTC,CASRVNGPGTSGAKNIQYF
TRBV7-2,few,TRBJ1-2,TRBD1,TGTGCCAGCAGCTTAGGGACAGGGAGGGATCACTATGGCTACACCTTC,CASSLGTGRDHYGYTF
TRBV30,-,TRBJ1-2,-,TGTGCCTGGAGTGCGTTTACCCAGGGCAGGTTAGATGGCTACACCTTC,CAWSAFTQGRLDGYTF
TRBV2,-,TRBJ1-3,-,TGTGCCAGCAGTGAGTTTCTACCCCAGGCTATCTCTGGAAACACCATATATTTT,CASSEFLPQAISGNTIYF
TRBV5-5,-,TRBJ1-5,-,TGTGCCAGCAGCTTGTACGGTCAGCGCAATCAGCCCCAGCATTTT,CASSLYGQRNQPQHF
TRBV4-1,few,TRBJ1-3,-,TGCGCCAGCAGCCAAGATCCGGCCCAGGCCATATATTTT,CASSQDPAQAIYF
TRBV27,-,TRBJ2-2,-,TGTGCCAGCAGTTCATACTTAACCGGGGAGCTGTTTTTT,CASSSYLTGELFF
TRBV30,once,TRBJ1-1,-,TGTGCCTGGGAACAGGGTACGAACACTGAAGCTTTCTTT,CAWEQGTNTEAFF
TRBV11-2,-,TRBJ2-5,TRBD1,TGTGCCAGCAGCTCAGGACAGGGGAGGAGAGAGACCCAGTACTTC,CASSSGQGRRETQYF
TRBV6-5,-,TRBJ1-1,-,TGTGCCAGCAGTTACGGTGGGACTGAAGCTTTCTTT,CASSYGGTEAFF
TRBV4-1,-,TRBJ1-1,-,TGCGCCAGCAGAAATAGGGCCAAGAACACTGAAGCTTTCTTT,CASRNRAKNTEAFF
TRBV18,-,TRBJ1-5,-,TGTGCCAGCTCACCACCCGGCAGGCGGGGAAGCAATCAGCCCCAGCATTTT,CASSPPGRRGSNQPQHF
TRBV29-1,-,TRBJ2-1,-,TGCAGCGTTCGAGGACAGTGGCCCTTGGAGCAGTTCTTC,CSVRGQWPLEQFF
TRBV27,-,TRBJ2-7,TRBD1,TGTGCCAGCAGCGCCGGGACAGGTTCCTACGAGCAGTACTTC,CASSAGTGSYEQYF
TRBV15,-,TRBJ2-6,-,TGTGCCACCAGCAGAGCGAGGTACAGGGTGGCTGGGGCCAACGTCCTGACTTTC,CATSRARYRVAGANVLTF
TRBV7-2,-,TRBJ1-2,-,TGTGCCAGCAGGGGATTGGGCAGAAAGGGCTATGGCTACACCTTC,CASRGLGRKGYGYTF
TRBV9,-,TRBJ2-1,TRBD1,TGTGCCAGCAGCGTAGGGGGACAGACAATCAATGAGCAGTTCTTC,CASSVGGQTINEQFF
TRBV7-9,-,TRBJ1-4,TRBD1,TGTGCCAGCAGCTCTGGACAGGCAACTAATGAAAAACTGTTTTTT,CASSSGQATNEKLFF
TRBV4-1,-,TRBJ1-2,-,TGCGCCAGCAGCCACTCGCAAAGGGGGGGAGATGGTGGCTACACCTTC,CASSHSQRGGDGGYTF
TRBV5-6,-,TRBJ2-1,-,TGTGCCAGCAGCCAATACTTCAGTACAGACGTCGAGCAGTTCTTC,CASSQYFSTDVEQFF
TRBV6-5,-,TRBJ2-5,-,TGTGCCAGCAGGCCATTCCCGTTCCAAGAGACCCAGTACTTC,CASRPFPFQETQYF
TRBV12-2,-,TRBJ1-1,-,TGTGCAAGTCGCTTAGAGGAGCACCAGGGAAACACTGAAGCTTTCTTT,CASRLEEHQGNTEAFF
TRBV7-9,once,TRBJ2-3,TRBD2,TGTGCCAGCAGCTCCCCCCTAGGGGCGGGAGGGCCGGCGGTAGATACGCAGTATTTT,CASSSPLGAGGPAVDTQYF
TRBV4-1,-,TRBJ2-5,-,TGCGCCAGCAGCCAAGGCAGGGGGGGTGGCCAAGAGACCCAGTACTTC,CASSQGRGGGQETQYF
TRBV6-2/TRBV6-3,-,TRBJ1-2,-,TGTGCCAGCAGTTACTCAGAGGGCTTCTATGGCTACACCTTC,CASSYSEGFYGYTF